These 32 T cell receptor beta chains were all obtained from the same sample, sequenced in a study of T cells in Graves' hyperthyroidism and ophthalmopathy (dated by TCRdb to the late 2010s). Receptors were amplified or captured by multiplex PCR. Sequencer: Illumina HiSeq 2000. The TCR beta CDR3 regions were amplified from the RNA transcripts. A first-round RT-PCR of the TCR CDR3 used the HTBI primer set with the Qiagen OneStep RT-PCR kit. Through fastp at Q25 and MiXCR, TCRdb rebuilt clones from the public reads, retaining in-frame beta chains. Records with the same CDR3 protein are collapsed into one entry carrying the most frequent genes and DNA. The sample data list 600,000 to 700,000 distinct CDR3 sequences, and under 15% of these were observed just once. About 3.9% of the sample lies in the top ten. Sequenced: blood. The receptors come from a woman aged 40-49 years with Graves' ophthalmopathy.

This clonotype was seen ten or more times. V gene TRBV4-1 combines with J gene TRBJ1-1, with 7 bases that match TRBD1. The junction had 8 bases not matched to a gene; V was cut back by 4 bases and J by 3 bases. Germline V gene sequence: CDR1 MGHRA, CDR2 YSYEKL. The CDR3 has 15 amino acids. CDR3 coding DNA: TGCGCCAGCAGCCTCGAGACCGGGACAGACACTGAAGCTTTCTTT. This codes for CASSLETGTDTEAFF.

The table lists this clonotype with a few counts. The rearrangement joins TRBV5-1 to TRBJ2-5; 10 bases line up with TRBD1. Germline CDR1 SGHRS, CDR2 YFSETQ. The CDR3 length is 15 residues. Trimming removed 3 bases from V and 5 bases from J; junction bases left unmatched: 7. CDR3 DNA: TGCGCCAGCAGCTCGACAGGGGGCTATGGTGAGACCCAGTACTTC. This codes for CASSSTGGYGETQYF.

This clonotype was counted ten times or more. The gene calls are TRBV27 and TRBJ1-1; TRBD1 agrees at 7 bases. J gave up 1 base and V 6 bases, and 8 bases lay outside the gene matches. Germline-derived CDR1 and CDR2 are MNHEY and SMNVEV (reference sequence). CDR3 size: 15 residues. The CDR3 spells CASRHRHRGNTEAFF. As DNA, the CDR3 is TGTGCCAGCAGACACCGACACAGGGGGAACACTGAAGCTTTCTTT.

This clonotype was counted many times. This chain connects TRBV5-4 to TRBJ1-1; tentative D call: TRBD1 (6 bases). This CDR3 contains 13 residues. Trimming removed 1 base from V and 5 bases from J, with 9 bases in between. Germline values: CDR1 SGHNT, CDR2 YYREEE (reference sequence). The CDR3 DNA reads as TGTGCCAGCAGCTTGCAGGGGAAGACTGAAGCTTTCTTT. It codes for CASSLQGKTEAFF.

This clonotype was counted a few times. A clone one base away is much larger, so this may be a read error. The J gene is TRBJ2-7, the V gene TRBV7-2; 8 positions agree with TRBD2. The V gene end was trimmed by 3 bases and the J gene end by 2 bases; junction bases not matched to a gene: 3. The CDR3 totals 14 residues. Germline CDR1 and CDR2: SGHTA and FQGNSA. The CDR3 DNA reads as TGTGCCAGCAGCTTTCCGGGACTAGCCTACGAGCAGTACTTC. Translating gives CASSFPGLAYEQYF.

The chain links TRBV29-1 to TRBJ2-7; 10 bases are shared with TRBD2. CDR1 and CDR2 from the germline V gene are SQVTM and ANQGSEA. V trimming: 4 bases; J trimming: 7 bases; junction bases outside the gene matches: 7. The CDR3 spans 13 residues. CDR3 protein: CSVGLAGVKEQYF. DNA for the CDR3: TGCAGCGTTGGGCTAGCGGGAGTCAAGGAGCAGTACTTC.

This clonotype was recorded at least ten times. V usage is TRBV14 and J usage is TRBJ2-7; maybe TRBD2 (5 bases). This CDR3 region has 15 residues. V shed 2 bases and J shed 7 bases, with 18 bases lying between them. The germline V gene has CDR1 SGHDN and CDR2 FVKESK. CDR3 sequence: CASSQFGGPAREQYF. The CDR3 coding sequence is TGTGCCAGCAGCCAATTTGGCGGGCCCGCGCGAGAGCAGTACTTC.

This clonotype was counted many times. The chain links TRBV9 to TRBJ2-3; weak D call: TRBD2 (8 bases). Germline CDR1 is SGDLS and CDR2 is YYNGEE. With 4 bases removed from V and 0 bases from J, the gap between germline ends came to 18 bases. The CDR3 is made up of 17 amino acids. CDR3 loop: CASSPSGRGGSTDTQYF. CDR3 DNA sequence: TGTGCCAGCAGCCCCAGCGGGAGAGGGGGCAGCACAGATACGCAGTATTTT.

V is TRBV4-1 and J is TRBJ1-2; 8 bases are shared with TRBD1. V shed 1 base and J 2 bases; nucleotides not matched to a gene: 9. The CDR3 spans 17 residues. Per germline, CDR1 MGHRA and CDR2 YSYEKL. The chain's CDR3 is CASSQVSLGTGNYGYTF. CDR3 bases: TGCGCCAGCAGCCAAGTTTCCCTCGGGACAGGAAACTATGGCTACACCTTC.

The chain couples TRBV24-1 to TRBJ2-7, with TRBD2 as a possible D gene (6 bases). Trimming stripped 4 bases from V and 4 bases from J, with 10 bases between. The CDR3 totals 13 residues. CDR1 and CDR2 from the germline V gene are KGHDR and SFDVKD. CDR3 sequence (DNA): TGTGCCACCAGTGACCTCGGGGGTTACGAGCAGTACTTC. Protein sequence: CATSDLGGYEQYF.

This clonotype was picked up many times. The chain joins TRBV19 to TRBJ2-2, with 10 bases fitting TRBD2. CDR3 length equals 14 residues. V shed 6 bases, J shed 6 bases, and the junction held 4 bases outside the gene matches. Germline loops: CDR1 LNHDA, CDR2 SQIVND (reference sequence). CDR3 coding DNA: TGTGCCAGTAGGGAAGCGGGAGGGGCCGGGGAGCTGTTTTTT. This codes for CASREAGGAGELFF.

This clonotype was observed once. The chain couples TRBV28 to TRBJ1-2; TRBD1 agrees at 12 bases. The CDR3 is made up of 16 amino acids. In germline, CDR1 is MDHEN, CDR2 SYDVKM. V lost 5 bases and J lost 7; bases outside the gene matches: 11. This chain's CDR3 is CASSASGQGASGGYTF. The CDR3 DNA follows: TGTGCCAGCAGTGCCTCGGGACAGGGGGCGTCTGGTGGCTACACCTTC.

J is TRBJ2-5 and V is TRBV29-1, with D possibly TRBD2 on 5 matching bases. This CDR3 contains 13 residues. The V gene lost 3 bases and the J gene lost 5 bases, with 13 bases spanning the gap. The germline CDR1 and CDR2 sequences are SQVTM and ANQGSEA. CDR3 nucleotides: TGCAGCGTTGAGGAGAGGGCTGAGGAGACCCAGTACTTC. The encoded protein is CSVEERAEETQYF.

This clonotype showed up many times. The junction differs from germline at one of its ends, possibly a read error. The chain links TRBV5-1 to TRBJ2-5; 10 positions agree with TRBD1. The CDR3 length is 15 residues. Germline loops: CDR1 SGHRS, CDR2 YFSETQ. The CDR3 DNA reads as TGCGCCAGCAGCGGGACAGGGGCCAGCCAAGAGACCCGGTACTTC. This gives the protein CASSGTGASQETRYF. The whole variable domain, filled in from reference TRBV5-1 and TRBJ2-5, reads KAGVTQTPRYLIKTRGQQVTLSCSPISGHRSVSWYQQTPGQGLQFLFEYFSETQRNKGNFPGRFSGRQFSNSRSEMNVSTLELGDSALYLCASSGTGASQETRYFGPGTRLLVL.

This clonotype has a count of ten or more. J is TRBJ2-7 and V is TRBV7-2; D remains unclear. V lost 3 bases and J 1 base, leaving 13 bases between the germline ends. This CDR3 has 15 residues. The V gene's germline CDR1 is SGHTA and CDR2 FQGNSA. The CDR3, as DNA: TGTGCCAGCAGCTTTCCCGCTACTCCATCCTACGAGCAGTACTTC. Translation gives CASSFPATPSYEQYF.

The sample holds many counts of this clonotype. This rearrangement joins TRBV6-1 to TRBJ2-7; 9 nucleotides agree with TRBD1. V lost 7 bases, J lost 2 bases, and 9 bases stayed unmatched. This CDR3 region has 15 residues. Germline V gene data show CDR1 as MNHNS and CDR2 as SASEGT. For the CDR3, the DNA is TGTGCCAGCAACCGAGGGACAGGGTCGGCCTACGAGCAGTACTTC. The encoded protein is CASNRGTGSAYEQYF.

The table lists this clonotype with many counts. J is TRBJ2-2 and V is TRBV24-1; D gene uncertain. Germline loops: CDR1 KGHDR, CDR2 SFDVKD. The CDR3 spans 15 residues. V lost 11 bases to trimming and J lost 3 bases, with 18 bases between them. Written as DNA, the CDR3 is TGTGCCATCCAAGCCACGGGTCTTGACACCGGGGAGCTGTTTTTT. Encoded protein: CAIQATGLDTGELFF.

The chain joins TRBV12-3 or TRBV12-4 to TRBJ2-7; maybe TRBD2 (6 bases). This CDR3 has 14 amino acids. Trimming shortened V by 8 bases and J by 0 bases, and 14 bases separated the two germline ends. CDR3 sequence reads: CASGRAGTSYEQYF. CDR3 nucleotide sequence: TGTGCCAGCGGCAGAGCGGGTACCTCCTACGAGCAGTACTTC.

V usage is TRBV11-1 and J usage is TRBJ2-5; 7 bases map to TRBD2. The CDR3 spans 17 residues. Germline loops: CDR1 SGHAT, CDR2 FQDESV (reference sequence). The ends lost 0 bases at V and 3 bases at J; junction bases unmatched: 10. DNA for the CDR3: TGTGCCAGCAGCTTAGCGGTCCGTCTAGCGGAGGAAGAGACCCAGTACTTC. Protein sequence: CASSLAVRLAEEETQYF.

This clonotype has a count of ten or more. The chain links TRBV4-2 to TRBJ2-7, with a tentative D call TRBD2 (5 bases). The V end was cut by 0 bases, the J end by 0 bases, with 12 bases between. Germline values: CDR1 LGHNA, CDR2 YNFKEQ. This CDR3 spans 16 amino acids. The CDR3 spells CASSQEAGLPSYEQYF. In DNA, the CDR3 is TGTGCCAGCAGCCAAGAGGCCGGACTGCCCTCCTACGAGCAGTACTTC.

This clonotype was seen ten or more times. In DNA form, the CDR3 reads TGTGCCAGCAGCTTAGTGGGTAGCCTCGGGGAGACCCAGTACTTC. It specifies CASSLVGSLGETQYF. The rearrangement links TRBV7-8 to TRBJ2-5; no firm D call. Looked up from germline, CDR1 is SGHVS and CDR2 is FQNEAQ. V gave up 1 base and J gave up 5 bases, with 14 bases separating them. CDR3 length: 15 residues.

This clonotype has a count of ten or more. The rearrangement uses TRBV20-1 and TRBJ2-7; either TRBD1 or TRBD2 may supply D (5 bases each). The germline V gene encodes CDR1 DFQATT and CDR2 SNEGSKA (reference sequence). This CDR3 region has 13 residues. V lost 1 base and J 7 bases, leaving 14 bases between the germline ends. CDR3 sequence (DNA): TGCAGTGCTAGAGTGTCGGGGCGGACTGAGCAGTACTTC. Amino acids: CSARVSGRTEQYF.

At least ten counts were recorded for this clonotype. This chain joins TRBV7-2 and TRBJ2-7; 7 bases align to TRBD1. The CDR3 contains 15 residues. Germline V gene data show CDR1 as SGHTA and CDR2 as FQGNSA. J was trimmed by 2 bases and V by 2 bases; bases with no gene match: 6. The CDR3 sequence: CASSLLTGYPYEQYF. The CDR3 DNA follows: TGTGCCAGCAGCTTACTGACAGGGTACCCCTACGAGCAGTACTTC.

The J gene is TRBJ2-7, the V gene TRBV3-1; D ambiguous. Looked up from germline, CDR1 is LGHDT and CDR2 is YNNKEL (reference sequence). CDR3 size: 14 residues. V was clipped by 0 bases and J by 1 base, with 7 bases between them. CDR3 bases: TGTGCCAGCAGCCAAGACGAGCTATCCTACGAGCAGTACTTC. Protein sequence: CASSQDELSYEQYF.

The table lists this clonotype with many counts. CDR3: CSGARTSTDTQYF. For the CDR3, the DNA is TGCAGCGGAGCGCGGACTAGCACAGATACGCAGTATTTT. This chain joins TRBV29-1 and TRBJ2-3; tentatively, D is TRBD2 (5 bases). The CDR3 totals 13 residues. Germline V CDR1 and CDR2: SQVTM, ANQGSEA. Trimming removed 7 bases at V and 0 bases at J, with 11 bases between.

This clonotype was seen many times. The chain recombines TRBV11-2 with TRBJ2-5; 12 bases agree with TRBD2. The CDR3 extends over 15 amino acids. CDR1 SGHAT and CDR2 FQNNGV come from the germline V gene. Trimming at V came to 3 bases and at J to 5 bases, leaving 4 bases not matched to a gene. The CDR3, as DNA: TGTGCCAGCAGCTTTCTAGCGGGAGGGCCTGAGACCCAGTACTTC. Amino acids: CASSFLAGGPETQYF. Filled out from reference TRBV11-2 and TRBJ2-5, the complete variable domain reads EAGVAQSPRYKIIEKRQSVAFWCNPISGHATLYWYQQILGQGPKLLIQFQNNGVVDDSQLPKDRFSAERLKGVDSTLKIQPAKLEDSAVYLCASSFLAGGPETQYFGPGTRLLVL.

The table lists this clonotype with many counts. The chain joins TRBV5-1 to TRBJ2-7; 8 positions match TRBD2. Germline CDR1 and CDR2: SGHRS and YFSETQ. V shed 4 bases, J shed 0 bases, and the junction held 12 bases outside the gene matches. This CDR3 region has 17 residues. CDR3 coding DNA: TGCGCCAGCAGCCCCGGGTCAGTAGCGGGATTCTCCTACGAGCAGTACTTC. Its translation is CASSPGSVAGFSYEQYF.

This clonotype appeared a few times. The chain employs TRBV30 and TRBJ1-1; weak D call: TRBD1 (6 bases). Trimming took off 3 bases at V and 3 bases at J, with 14 bases between the two ends. The CDR3 covers 14 residues. Germline loops: CDR1 GTSNPN, CDR2 SVGIG (reference sequence). The CDR3 here is CAWSNEGGYTEAFF. Written as DNA, the CDR3 is TGTGCCTGGAGCAACGAGGGGGGGTACACTGAAGCTTTCTTT.

This clonotype was recorded at least ten times. V gene TRBV28 combines with J gene TRBJ2-7, with D perhaps TRBD1 (6 bases). The V gene lost 2 bases and the J gene lost 4 bases, with 12 bases spanning the gap. Germline-derived CDR1 and CDR2 are MDHEN and SYDVKM. This CDR3 has 14 residues. CDR3 region: CASSLEQGRYEQYF. CDR3 sequence (DNA): TGTGCCAGCAGTTTAGAACAGGGACGATACGAGCAGTACTTC.

This clonotype occurred a few times. This CDR3 fails to terminate in the conserved phenylalanine or tryptophan, so it likely reflects a read error. The chain employs TRBV6-1 and TRBJ2-4; D is undetermined. CDR3 length equals 15 residues. Germline CDR1 and CDR2: MNHNS and SASEGT. The V end was cut by 6 bases, the J end by 3 bases, with 15 bases between. CDR3 sequence: CASSHFGVGKNIQYS. CDR3 in DNA: TGTGCCAGCAGCCACTTTGGGGTCGGCAAAAACATTCAGTACTCC.

This clonotype was seen at least ten times. The V and J genes are TRBV15 and TRBJ2-7; 11 bases are shared with TRBD2. The J segment lost 9 bases and the V segment lost 0 bases, leaving 7 bases of the junction unmatched. The CDR3 length is 15 residues. Per the germline V gene, CDR1 is LNHNV and CDR2 is YYDKDF (reference sequence). Written as DNA, the CDR3 is TGTGCCACCAGCAGAGATCGGACTAGCGGGTCTCCGCAGTACTTC. It specifies CATSRDRTSGSPQYF.

This clonotype has at least ten counts. The chain recombines TRBV15 with TRBJ2-2; 7 nucleotides align to TRBD2. The junction had 3 bases not matched to a gene; V was cut back by 7 bases and J by 1 base. This CDR3 has 14 amino acids. Germline values: CDR1 LNHNV, CDR2 YYDKDF (reference sequence). In DNA form, the CDR3 reads TGTGCCACCAACTGGGGGGGGAACACCGGGGAGCTGTTTTTT. Protein sequence: CATNWGGNTGELFF.